A single T cell receptor (beta chain) is shown here with its context. The data derive from a study of shared clonotypes between healthy human individuals. Only in-frame clones appear in the TCRdb table, and some are missing; sequencing was by immunoSEQ multiplex PCR. The table has roughly 640,000 clones, less than 85% seen once. The receptor was derived from a woman aged 30 to 39 in good health. Specimen: memory CD4+ T cells sorted from blood. Documented subset: CD45RA-negative fraction.

The CDR3 nucleotides read TGCGCCAGCAGCCAGCGGGAAGGCGGGGAGCTGTTTTTT. Amino acids: CASSQREGGELFF. The chain joins TRBV10-1 to TRBJ2-2; 7 nucleotides agree with TRBD2. Germline CDR1 is WNHNN and CDR2 is SYGVQD (reference sequence). The CDR3 sequence is 13 residues long. V lost 6 bases to trimming and J lost 7 bases; unmatched junction nucleotides: 5.